The 5 T cell receptor beta chains below all came from one sample that was sequenced in a study of regulatory T cells in long-lasting Graves disease. Time point meaning: persistent/refractory GD, antithyroid drugs over 5 years with positive TRAb. Extracted RNA from PBMCs served as the source of the TCR library. Through Arm-PCR of CDR3 regions and iRepertoire HTBI primers, TCR beta libraries were built. TCRdb called the multiplex PCR reads again in MiXCR, with one record for every CDR3 protein. The table records around 400,000 distinct CDR3 sequences, less than 25% of them present only once. The source was peripheral blood mononuclear cells (PBMCs), collected when the disease was refractory, from a patient treated with antithyroid drugs. These receptors were collected from a female donor with Graves disease.

At least ten counts were recorded for this clonotype. The chain has TRBV20-1 and TRBJ2-7, with 7 bases that match TRBD2. The length of the CDR3 is 13 residues. V lost 0 bases, J lost 4 bases, and 3 bases stayed unmatched. CDR1 is DFQATT, CDR2 SNEGSKA, per germline (reference sequence). The CDR3 loop reads CSARDWRGYEQYF. CDR3 sequence (DNA): TGCAGTGCTAGAGATTGGCGGGGGTACGAGCAGTACTTC.

This clonotype was counted between two and nine times. The chain carries TRBV10-3 and TRBJ2-6, with 8 nucleotides matching TRBD1. J was trimmed by 2 bases and V by 0 bases; bases with no gene match: 6. CDR3 length equals 18 residues. Germline V gene data show CDR1 as ENHRY and CDR2 as SYGVKD. The DNA of the CDR3 is TGTGCCATCAGTGAGTCGAGGACAGGGAGAACTGGGGCCAACGTCCTGACTTTC. Its translation is CAISESRTGRTGANVLTF.

V and J are TRBV7-8 and TRBJ1-1; possibly TRBD1 for D (6 bases). Germline CDR1 and CDR2: SGHVS and FQNEAQ. This CDR3 comprises 14 residues. V lost 5 bases to trimming and J lost 4 bases, with 14 bases between them. As DNA, the CDR3 is TGTGCCAGCAGCCTGGCAGGGGTCCGCACTGAAGCTTTCTTT. The encoded protein is CASSLAGVRTEAFF.

V gene TRBV30 combines with J gene TRBJ2-1, with a tentative D call TRBD2 (7 bases). The ends were cut back, 4 bases at V and 9 bases at J, with 16 bases in the middle. This CDR3 contains 13 residues. CDR1 GTSNPN and CDR2 SVGIG come from the germline V gene (reference sequence). The CDR3 loop is CAWTIYREGEQFF. DNA for the CDR3: TGTGCCTGGACCATCTACAGGGAGGGTGAGCAGTTCTTC.

In this sample, this clonotype turned up a few times. A read error may be the cause here, since a much bigger clone is one base away. The chain joins TRBV30 to TRBJ1-5, with unresolved D. Germline CDR1 reads GTSNPN; CDR2 reads SVGIG (reference sequence). This CDR3 spans 13 amino acids. The CDR3 DNA is TGTGCCTGGAGTCTGAATAGCAATCAGTCCCAGCATTTT. Its translation: CAWSLNSNQSQHF.